This is a list of T cell receptor beta chains from one sample in a study of blood T cell repertoires in COVID-19. Sequencing was performed with immunoSEQ multiplex PCR; in TCRdb, only in-frame clones are kept and a portion is missing. The sample includes about 77,000 clones, 75% to 85% of them seen just once. Source material: peripheral blood. The receptors come from a woman between 70 and 85 years old with acute or convalescent COVID-19. Each CDR3 is given with its conserved first and last residue. D genes are given only for firm matches. The size entry is marked missing in some rows and otherwise reads once, few, many or a size class.

j_gene: TRBJ2-1
abundance: few
d_gene: TRBD1
v_gene: TRBV9
CDR3nt: TGTGCCAGCAGCTCAGGACAGGGGCTTGAGCAGTTCTTC
CDR3aa: CASSSGQGLEQFF

j_gene: TRBJ2-3
abundance: -
d_gene: TRBD2
v_gene: TRBV6-5
CDR3nt: TGTGCCAGCAGGTCGGGACTAGCGGGGGCCGATACGCAGTATTTT
CDR3aa: CASRSGLAGADTQYF

j_gene: TRBJ1-1
abundance: -
d_gene: -
v_gene: TRBV24-1
CDR3nt: TGTGCCACCAGCGGAGGGAGGGCAGGTGAAGACACTGAAGCTTTCTTT
CDR3aa: CATSGGRAGEDTEAFF

j_gene: TRBJ1-2
abundance: -
d_gene: TRBD1
v_gene: TRBV28
CDR3nt: TGTGCCAGCAGCCCTGGGACAGCTCACTATGGCTACACCTTC
CDR3aa: CASSPGTAHYGYTF

j_gene: TRBJ1-1
abundance: -
d_gene: TRBD1
v_gene: TRBV3-1/TRBV3-2
CDR3nt: TGTGCCAGCAGCCAGGGTTTACAGGGGGAGGCTGAAGCTTTCTTT
CDR3aa: CASSQGLQGEAEAFF

j_gene: TRBJ1-6
abundance: -
d_gene: -
v_gene: TRBV19
CDR3nt: TGTGCCAGTAGTCCCCGAGGGAACAATTCACCCCTCCACTTT
CDR3aa: CASSPRGNNSPLHF

j_gene: TRBJ2-5
abundance: -
d_gene: TRBD2
v_gene: TRBV19
CDR3nt: TGTGCCAGTAAAGCGGGGGGGGCTTCGTACCAAGAGACCCAGTACTTC
CDR3aa: CASKAGGASYQETQYF

j_gene: TRBJ1-1
abundance: -
d_gene: -
v_gene: TRBV6-5
CDR3nt: TGTGCCAGCGGACGGGGGGTGACTGAAGCTTTCTTT
CDR3aa: CASGRGVTEAFF

j_gene: TRBJ1-3
abundance: -
d_gene: -
v_gene: TRBV19
CDR3nt: TGTGCCAGTAAGGCCTGGACACCTAATGGCCCTGGAAACACCATATATTTT
CDR3aa: CASKAWTPNGPGNTIYF

j_gene: TRBJ1-1
abundance: -
d_gene: TRBD1
v_gene: TRBV4-3
CDR3nt: TGCGCCAGCAGCCAAACCTTAGGGGCAGGGGGCCCCAACACTGAAGCTTTCTTT
CDR3aa: CASSQTLGAGGPNTEAFF

j_gene: TRBJ1-2
abundance: once
d_gene: -
v_gene: TRBV4-3
CDR3nt: TGCGCCAGCAGCCAAACGACAGGCGTGCTCTATGGCTACACCTTC
CDR3aa: CASSQTTGVLYGYTF